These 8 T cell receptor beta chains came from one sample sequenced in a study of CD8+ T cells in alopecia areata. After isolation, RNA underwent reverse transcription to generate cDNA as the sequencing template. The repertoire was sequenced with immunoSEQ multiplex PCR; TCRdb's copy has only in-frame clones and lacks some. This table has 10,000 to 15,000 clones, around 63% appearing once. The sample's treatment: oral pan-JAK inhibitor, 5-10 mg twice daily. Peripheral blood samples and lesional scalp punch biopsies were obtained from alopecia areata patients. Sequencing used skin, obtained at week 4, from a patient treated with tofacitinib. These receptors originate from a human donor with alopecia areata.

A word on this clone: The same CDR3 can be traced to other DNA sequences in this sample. This CDR3 is CASSSTGGTGELFF. CDR3 nucleotides: TGTGCCAGCAGTTCGACAGGGGGCACCGGGGAGCTGTTTTTT. The chain combines TRBV7-3 with TRBJ2-2, with TRBD1 matching 9 bases. There are 14 residues in the CDR3. V shed 6 bases, J shed 4 bases, and the junction held 3 bases outside the gene matches. Germline CDR1 is SGHTA and CDR2 is FQGTGA.

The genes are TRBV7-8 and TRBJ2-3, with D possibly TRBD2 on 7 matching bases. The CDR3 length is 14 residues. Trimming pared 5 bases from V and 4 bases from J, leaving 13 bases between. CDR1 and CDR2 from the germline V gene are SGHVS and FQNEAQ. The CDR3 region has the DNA TGTGCCAGCAGCCTAGGGGGGGCCCCAGATACGCAGTATTTT. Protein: CASSLGGAPDTQYF. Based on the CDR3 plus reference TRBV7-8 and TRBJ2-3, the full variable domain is GAGVSQSPRYKVAKRGQDVALRCDPISGHVSLFWYQQALGQGPEFLTYFQNEAQLDKSGLPSDRFFAERPEGSVSTLKIQRTQQEDSAVYLCASSLGGAPDTQYFGPGTRLTVL.

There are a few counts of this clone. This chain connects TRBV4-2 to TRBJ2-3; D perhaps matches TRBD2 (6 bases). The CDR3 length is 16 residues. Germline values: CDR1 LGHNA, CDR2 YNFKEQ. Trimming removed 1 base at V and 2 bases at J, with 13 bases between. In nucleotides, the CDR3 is TGTGCCAGCAGCCAAGGCGGGGACTTGTACACAGATACGCAGTATTTT. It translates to CASSQGGDLYTDTQYF.

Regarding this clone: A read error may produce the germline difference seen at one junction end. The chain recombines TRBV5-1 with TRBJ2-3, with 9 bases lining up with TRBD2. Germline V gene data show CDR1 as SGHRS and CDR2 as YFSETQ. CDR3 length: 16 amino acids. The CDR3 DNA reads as TGCGCCCGCAGCTTGGCCGCGGGGGGGAGCACAGATACGCAGTATTTT. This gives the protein CARSLAAGGSTDTQYF.

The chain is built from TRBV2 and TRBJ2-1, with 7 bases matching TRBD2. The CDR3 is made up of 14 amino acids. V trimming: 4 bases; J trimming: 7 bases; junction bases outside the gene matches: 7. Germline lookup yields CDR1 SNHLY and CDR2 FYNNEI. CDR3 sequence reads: CASSGILLANEQFF. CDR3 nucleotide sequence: TGTGCCAGCAGTGGGATTTTACTAGCGAATGAGCAGTTCTTC.

CDR3 coding DNA: TGTGCCAGCAGCTTAGATTCAGATCGGACTGAAGCTTTCTTT. Protein product: CASSLDSDRTEAFF. J is TRBJ1-1 and V is TRBV7-9; D is uncertain. This CDR3 is built from 14 residues. Germline loops: CDR1 SEHNR, CDR2 FQNEAQ (reference sequence). The ends were cut back, 1 base at V and 5 bases at J, with 11 bases in the middle. The variable domain in full, completed from reference TRBV7-9 and TRBJ1-1, reads DTGVSQNPRHKITKRGQNVTFRCDPISEHNRLYWYRQTLGQGPEFLTYFQNEAQLEKSRLLSDRFSAERPKGSFSTLEIQRTEQGDSAMYLCASSLDSDRTEAFFGQGTRLTVV.

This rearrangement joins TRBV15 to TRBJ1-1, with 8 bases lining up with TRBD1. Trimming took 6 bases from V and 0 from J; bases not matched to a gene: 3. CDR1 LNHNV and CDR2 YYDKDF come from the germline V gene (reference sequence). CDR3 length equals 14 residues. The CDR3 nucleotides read TGTGCCACCAGGCGGGACAGGATGAACACTGAAGCTTTCTTT. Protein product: CATRRDRMNTEAFF.

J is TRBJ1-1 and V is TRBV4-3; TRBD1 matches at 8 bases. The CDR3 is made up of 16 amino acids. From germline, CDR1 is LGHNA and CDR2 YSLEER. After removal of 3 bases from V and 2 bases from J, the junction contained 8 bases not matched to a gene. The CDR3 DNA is TGCGCCAGCAGCCAGGGCCAGACAGGGGTCAACACTGAAGCTTTCTTT. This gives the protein CASSQGQTGVNTEAFF.